This section outlines one TCR beta chain sequence together with its context. Germline V gives CDR1 MGHDK, CDR2 SYGVNS. The CDR3 loop spans 18 amino acids. The ends were cut back, 3 bases at V and 1 base at J, with 22 bases in the middle. Clones were sequenced by immunoSEQ multiplex PCR, and TCRdb holds only the in-frame ones, with some missing. The table has 550,000 to 800,000 clones, 80% to 90% seen once. The data belong to a study of shared T cell receptors in the human thymus. The sample was also linked to a second study, of human thymus T cells. In that study: Donors were healthy Finnish infants having corrective surgery for congenital heart defects. Thymic samples were excised during corrective heart operations. Biased V and J segment usage appeared in thymus and peripheral blood. Unrelated individuals were reported by related research to share highly overlapping thymic repertoires.

The chain carries TRBV25-1 and TRBJ2-7, with D perhaps TRBD2 (5 bases). Sequenced: thymocytes. The receptor's source is a girl less than two years old with a congenital heart defect. Here the CDR3 DNA reads TGTGCCAGCAGTGATCCTGTGGGAGACAACTCGACGTCCTACGAGCAGTACTTC. It specifies CASSDPVGDNSTSYEQYF.